These T cell receptor beta chains were read from a single sample in a study of regulatory T cells in long-lasting Graves disease. TCRdb itself ran the multiplex PCR reads through MiXCR, one entry per CDR3 protein. The table lists hundreds of thousands of distinct CDR3 sequences, 20% to 25% of them singletons. The sequencing here drew on peripheral blood mononuclear cells (PBMCs), taken when the disease was refractory, from a patient treated with antithyroid drugs. Receptor source: a female donor with Graves disease. CDR3s include the opening cysteine and the closing phenylalanine or tryptophan. The D gene is left open where the match is weak. Expanded clones get a size class; other rows say once, few or many, or leave the size out.

size	D	J	V	CDR3	DNA
-	-	TRBJ2-5	TRBV9	CASSAGGGFQETQYF	TGTGCCAGCAGCGCCGGGGGCGGGTTCCAAGAGACCCAGTACTTC
-	TRBD2	TRBJ2-2	TRBV19	CASSLLAGVTTGELFF	TGTGCCAGTAGTCTCCTAGCGGGAGTAACGACCGGGGAGCTGTTTTTT
-	-	TRBJ1-1	TRBV4-2	CASSRSSGGGTEAFF	TGTGCCAGCAGCCGATCCTCGGGGGGGGGCACTGAAGCTTTCTTT
many	-	TRBJ2-7	TRBV6-1	CASSTPRSSYEQYF	TGTGCCAGCAGCACCCCCCGGAGCTCCTACGAGCAGTACTTC
-	-	TRBJ2-5	TRBV9	CASSVEAWDRGTQYF	TGTGCCAGCAGCGTAGAGGCCTGGGACCGAGGGACCCAGTACTTC
-	TRBD2	TRBJ2-7	TRBV4-1	CASRMRASGPYEQYF	TGCGCCAGCAGAATGAGGGCTAGCGGACCCTACGAGCAGTACTTC
many	-	TRBJ1-5	TRBV12-3/TRBV12-4	CASSTTPDQPQHF	TGTGCCAGCAGCACCACTCCTGATCAGCCCCAGCATTTT
-	-	TRBJ2-4	TRBV20-1	CSARDILGAAKNIQYF	TGCAGTGCTAGAGATATTCTAGGGGCAGCCAAAAACATTCAGTACTTC
many	-	TRBJ1-2	TRBV28	CASSFSNYGYTF	TGTGCCAGCAGTTTCAGTAACTATGGCTACACCTTC
-	-	TRBJ2-7	TRBV5-1	CASSLEASSVYEQYF	TGCGCCAGCAGCTTGGAGGCGAGTAGCGTCTACGAGCAGTACTTC
many	-	TRBJ1-2	TRBV28	CASRNWVDYGYTF	TGTGCCAGTAGAAACTGGGTAGACTATGGCTACACCTTC
-	TRBD1	TRBJ2-5	TRBV4-1	CASSQGGGRETQYF	TGCGCCAGCAGCCAAGGAGGGGGCCGAGAGACCCAGTACTTC
-	TRBD1	TRBJ2-7	TRBV28	CASSAPGQGSGEQYF	TGTGCCAGCAGTGCCCCGGGACAGGGATCCGGCGAGCAGTACTTC
few	-	TRBJ2-7	TRBV27	CASSFIQGYEQYF	TGTGCCAGCAGTTTCATCCAGGGATACGAGCAGTACTTC
many	TRBD1	TRBJ1-2	TRBV11-2	CASSLDLGQGAPSYGYTF	TGTGCCAGCAGCTTAGATCTGGGACAGGGGGCGCCTAGCTATGGCTACACCTTC
-	-	TRBJ2-2	TRBV29-1	CSVAGVTGELFF	TGCAGCGTAGCAGGGGTTACCGGGGAGCTGTTTTTT
few	-	TRBJ2-7	TRBV9	CASSKGNYEQYF	TGTGCCAGCAGCAAGGGGAACTACGAGCAGTACTTC
many	-	TRBJ2-5	TRBV28	CASSLRGSKTQYF	TGTGCCAGCAGTTTAAGAGGGTCTAAGACCCAGTACTTC
-	-	TRBJ2-7	TRBV4-3	CASSQDLRMAEQYF	TGCGCCAGCAGCCAAGACTTGCGAATGGCCGAGCAGTACTTC
many	-	TRBJ2-7	TRBV12-3/TRBV12-4	CASSPSWVVGLASYEQYF	TGTGCCAGCAGCCCAAGTTGGGTCGTGGGGCTAGCTTCCTACGAGCAGTACTTC
-	TRBD2	TRBJ2-7	TRBV6-5	CASSYPAGGAGSYEQYF	TGTGCCAGCAGTTACCCTGCGGGGGGAGCCGGCTCCTACGAGCAGTACTTC
-	-	TRBJ2-3	TRBV20-1	CSARDVATDTQYF	TGCAGTGCTAGGGACGTAGCGACAGATACGCAGTATTTT
many	-	TRBJ2-7	TRBV27	CASSPKGGSYEQYF	TGTGCCAGCAGCCCCAAAGGGGGGAGCTACGAGCAGTACTTC
few	TRBD2	TRBJ2-2	TRBV5-1	CASSFGLVNTGELFF	TGCGCCAGCAGCTTCGGACTAGTTAACACCGGGGAGCTGTTTTTT
many	-	TRBJ1-4	TRBV29-1	CSVGLGGFSEKLFF	TGCAGCGTTGGCTTGGGGGGGTTCAGTGAAAAACTGTTTTTT
-	-	TRBJ1-3	TRBV18	CASSPLTGGNTIYF	TGTGCCAGCTCACCGCTGACAGGTGGAAACACCATATATTTT
many	-	TRBJ1-1	TRBV2	CASSVTGANTEAFF	TGTGCCAGCAGTGTGACGGGGGCCAACACTGAAGCTTTCTTT
many	-	TRBJ2-6	TRBV15	CATSDSSSRHGANVLTF	TGTGCCACCTCGGACAGCTCGTCGCGACACGGGGCCAACGTCCTGACTTTC
many	TRBD1	TRBJ2-7	TRBV10-3	CAISERDSASEQYF	TGTGCCATCAGTGAGAGGGACAGCGCTTCCGAGCAGTACTTC
many	-	TRBJ1-6	TRBV11-2	CASSPEGGMAHSGSPLHF	TGTGCCAGCAGCCCAGAAGGGGGTATGGCTCATTCGGGCTCACCCCTCCACTTT
-	-	TRBJ1-5	TRBV6-2/TRBV6-3	CASSEGPVPGPQHF	TGTGCCAGCAGTGAAGGTCCAGTGCCGGGGCCCCAGCATTTT
-	TRBD1	TRBJ1-6	TRBV5-5	CASSHTGQGSPLHF	TGCGCCAGCAGCCATACAGGACAGGGTTCACCCCTCCACTTT
-	-	TRBJ2-7	TRBV4-1	CASSPDPGSSYEQYF	TGCGCCAGCAGCCCAGATCCGGGCAGCTCCTACGAGCAGTACTTC
-	TRBD2	TRBJ2-1	TRBV28	CASSSTPTSGSEQFF	TGTGCCAGCAGTTCCACTCCGACTAGCGGGAGTGAGCAGTTCTTC
few	TRBD1	TRBJ1-2	TRBV7-7	CASSWGRQGRGYTF	TGTGCTAGCAGCTGGGGCCGACAGGGGAGAGGCTACACCTTC
-	TRBD1	TRBJ1-1	TRBV11-2	CASSLTGGQNTEAFF	TGTGCCAGCAGCTTAACAGGGGGGCAGAACACTGAAGCTTTCTTT
-	-	TRBJ2-4	TRBV18	CASSPRDSRPNIQYF	TGTGCCAGCTCCCCAAGGGATTCCCGGCCAAACATTCAGTACTTC
many	TRBD1	TRBJ2-7	TRBV12-3/TRBV12-4	CASSHGQGKSDEQYF	TGTGCCAGCAGTCACGGACAGGGTAAATCTGACGAGCAGTACTTC
many	-	TRBJ2-7	TRBV6-2/TRBV6-3	CASSYHDGGDYEQYF	TGTGCCAGCAGCTACCACGATGGCGGAGACTACGAGCAGTACTTC
-	TRBD1	TRBJ1-1	TRBV10-3	CAISMTGVNTEAFF	TGTGCCATCAGTATGACAGGGGTGAACACTGAAGCTTTCTTT
many	TRBD1	TRBJ2-5	TRBV28	CASSLTGGLQETQYF	TGTGCCAGCAGCCTGACAGGGGGCCTCCAAGAGACCCAGTACTTC
few	-	TRBJ2-7	TRBV27	CASGYEQYF	TGTGCCAGCGGCTACGAGCAGTACTTC
many	-	TRBJ2-5	TRBV7-8	CASSLEGTTYQETQYF	TGTGCCAGCAGCTTAGAAGGGACAACGTACCAAGAGACCCAGTACTTC
many	-	TRBJ2-5	TRBV6-5	CASSYALQETQYF	TGTGCCAGCAGTTACGCATTACAAGAGACCCAGTACTTC
-	-	TRBJ1-1	TRBV6-6	CASSYSVGGLNTEAFF	TGTGCCAGCAGTTACTCGGTCGGGGGCTTGAACACTGAAGCTTTCTTT
many	-	TRBJ1-5	TRBV2	CASSEAGASNQPQHF	TGTGCCAGCAGTGAAGCCGGAGCTAGCAATCAGCCCCAGCATTTT
few	TRBD2	TRBJ2-7	TRBV5-1	CASSRSGSAHEQYF	TGCGCCAGCAGCCGTAGCGGGAGTGCTCACGAGCAGTACTTC
many	-	TRBJ1-6	TRBV28	CASSYRVNSPLHF	TGTGCCAGCAGTTACAGGGTCAACTCACCCCTCCACTTT
few	-	TRBJ1-4	TRBV5-1	CASSLERLNEKLFF	TGCGCCAGCAGCTTGGAACGGTTGAATGAAAAACTGTTTTTT
-	-	TRBJ1-1	TRBV7-2	CASSVQDSREAFF	TGTGCCAGCAGCGTCCAGGATTCGAGGGAAGCTTTCTTT
-	-	TRBJ2-3	TRBV4-1	CASSQDMSTDTQYF	TGCGCCAGCAGCCAAGATATGAGCACAGATACGCAGTATTTT
-	-	TRBJ2-2	TRBV5-6	CASSLEDFPSTGELFF	TGTGCCAGCAGCTTGGAAGACTTCCCCAGCACCGGGGAGCTGTTTTTT
many	TRBD2	TRBJ2-5	TRBV24-1	CATSDLGPGGPLGTQYF	TGTGCCACCAGTGATCTGGGGCCGGGAGGGCCCTTGGGGACCCAGTACTTC
many	TRBD2	TRBJ2-5	TRBV28	CASRARLAGVETQYF	TGTGCCAGCAGGGCGCGACTAGCGGGAGTGGAGACCCAGTACTTC
-	TRBD2	TRBJ2-7	TRBV20-1	CSATRGGASYEQYF	TGCAGTGCAACTCGCGGGGGGGCCTCCTACGAGCAGTACTTC
-	-	TRBJ1-5	TRBV28	CASQGRGQPQHF	TGTGCCAGCCAGGGGCGAGGTCAGCCCCAGCATTTT
few	-	TRBJ1-6	TRBV7-2	CASSLLRSSYNSPLHF	TGTGCCAGCAGCTTACTAAGGAGCTCCTATAATTCACCCCTCCACTTT
many	-	TRBJ1-1	TRBV12-5	CASGLKENTEAFF	TGTGCTAGTGGTCTCAAAGAGAACACTGAAGCTTTCTTT
-	TRBD1	TRBJ1-2	TRBV9	CASSPSTGVGYGYTF	TGTGCCAGCAGCCCCTCGACAGGGGTCGGCTATGGCTACACCTTC
many	TRBD2	TRBJ2-7	TRBV28	CASHGGPRRSSGSSYEQYF	TGTGCCAGCCATGGAGGGCCGCGGAGGAGTAGCGGGAGCTCCTACGAGCAGTACTTC